The rows below give T cell receptor beta chains drawn from one sample of a study of blood T cells in healthy people across ages. In TCRdb, the 5' RACE reads were re-called with MiXCR into one record per CDR3 protein. This sample carries 1.5 million to 2 million distinct CDR3 sequences, less than 50% of them seen once, and the ten largest clones take over 2%. Source material: blood. These receptors came from a woman aged 35 to 49 in good health. CDR3s include the opening cysteine and the closing phenylalanine or tryptophan. The D gene is left open where the match is weak. The listing skips clone size in some rows; elsewhere it reads once, few, many or a size class.

d_call: .; j_call: TRBJ2-7; v_call: TRBV7-2; clone_size: few; cdr3_nt: TGTGCCAGCAGCTTAGCGCAGGGTCGGCAATACGAGCAGTACTTC; cdr3_aa: CASSLAQGRQYEQYF
d_call: .; j_call: TRBJ1-1; v_call: TRBV7-3; clone_size: .; cdr3_nt: TGTGCCAGCAGCTCCGGGACACTCATGAACACTGAAGCTTTCTTT; cdr3_aa: CASSSGTLMNTEAFF
d_call: TRBD1; j_call: TRBJ2-6; v_call: TRBV4-2; clone_size: .; cdr3_nt: TGTGCCAGCAGCCAACCCTTGTTGGGACAGGGGAACTCTAGGGCCAACGTCCTGACTTTC; cdr3_aa: CASSQPLLGQGNSRANVLTF
d_call: .; j_call: TRBJ1-2; v_call: TRBV27; clone_size: .; cdr3_nt: TGTGCCAGCAGTTTATTCCCAGACGATTATGGCTACACCTTC; cdr3_aa: CASSLFPDDYGYTF
d_call: .; j_call: TRBJ1-5; v_call: TRBV7-2; clone_size: many; cdr3_nt: TGTGCCAGCAGCTTCACGTCAAATCAGCCCCAGCATTTT; cdr3_aa: CASSFTSNQPQHF
d_call: .; j_call: TRBJ2-7; v_call: TRBV3-1; clone_size: .; cdr3_nt: TGTGCCAGCAGCCCCTGGGACCGGACCTACGAGCAGTACTTC; cdr3_aa: CASSPWDRTYEQYF
d_call: TRBD2; j_call: TRBJ2-2; v_call: TRBV28; clone_size: .; cdr3_nt: TGTGCCAGCAGCGGGACTAGCGGGGGGAGAGACACCGGGAAGCTGTTTTTT; cdr3_aa: CASSGTSGGRDTGKLFF
d_call: .; j_call: TRBJ2-5; v_call: TRBV6-2/TRBV6-3; clone_size: .; cdr3_nt: TGTGCCAGCTCAACGATAGGACAGCTACGGGAGACCCAGTACTTC; cdr3_aa: CASSTIGQLRETQYF
d_call: .; j_call: TRBJ2-4; v_call: TRBV20-1; clone_size: .; cdr3_nt: TGCAGTGCTAGTCAGGGTTACCAAAACATTCAGTACTTC; cdr3_aa: CSASQGYQNIQYF
d_call: .; j_call: TRBJ2-3; v_call: TRBV7-2; clone_size: .; cdr3_nt: TGTGCCAGCAGCCCACAATGGCGGACCACAGATACGCAGTATTTT; cdr3_aa: CASSPQWRTTDTQYF
d_call: .; j_call: TRBJ2-1; v_call: TRBV4-1; clone_size: .; cdr3_nt: TGCGCCAGCAGCCAAGATGGAGCAGGGAGTAACAATGAGCAGTTCTTC; cdr3_aa: CASSQDGAGSNNEQFF
d_call: .; j_call: TRBJ1-2; v_call: TRBV4-1; clone_size: .; cdr3_nt: TGCGCCAGCAACCAAGATTCAGGGATGGTCTATGGCTACACCTTC; cdr3_aa: CASNQDSGMVYGYTF
d_call: TRBD1; j_call: TRBJ2-5; v_call: TRBV29-1; clone_size: few; cdr3_nt: TGCAGCGGGACAGGAGAGACCCAGTACTTC; cdr3_aa: CSGTGETQYF
d_call: TRBD1; j_call: TRBJ1-5; v_call: TRBV6-2/TRBV6-3; clone_size: few; cdr3_nt: TGTGCCAGCAGTTACCCGACAGGGGAAGCGAATCAGCCCCAGCATTTT; cdr3_aa: CASSYPTGEANQPQHF
d_call: .; j_call: TRBJ1-2; v_call: TRBV27; clone_size: .; cdr3_nt: TGTGCCAGCAGTGTAGGACTGCCCTATGGCTACACCTTC; cdr3_aa: CASSVGLPYGYTF